The sequence of this T cell receptor (beta chain) was determined in a study of shared clonotypes between healthy human individuals. Assay runs were performed at deep level. Using immunoSEQ multiplex PCR, the repertoire was profiled, and TCRdb retains in-frame clones only, with some absent. The sample carries 2.5 million or so clones, around nine tenths recorded once. General study findings and limits: Limited genetic and exposure-history diversity came from having few donors.

Remarks on this clone: What it binds is unknown. Other DNA variants within this sample encode the same CDR3.

CDR3 length equals 14 residues. Germline V gene data show CDR1 as SGHRS and CDR2 as YFSETQ. V lost 4 bases to trimming and J lost 4 bases; unmatched junction nucleotides: 3. A CD45RA+ naive subset and a CD45RA-negative memory subset were split from CD4+ cells. Sequences were obtained from naive CD4+ T cells sorted from blood. The subset was: CD45RA+ positively selected. This chain links TRBV5-1 with TRBJ1-1; 11 bases fit TRBD1. The source is a man aged 18 to 30 in good health. This CDR3 is CASSPGTGGTEAFF. CDR3 DNA: TGCGCCAGCAGCCCCGGGACAGGGGGCACTGAAGCTTTCTTT.